This T cell receptor beta chain was profiled in a study of cytomegalovirus exposure and HLA in healthy donors. Background on the study: Earlier, almost 120 million unique TCR beta sequences were recovered from around 180 million T cells by an analysis. Study-wide points: As was reported, the classifier diagnosed cytomegalovirus status with high specificity and sensitivity. Later analysis showed TCR association rates varying by HLA locus, highest for DRB1 and lowest for HLA-C.

The PCR employed 60 Vbeta primers together with 13 Jbeta primers. Sequencing used immunoSEQ multiplex PCR; TCRdb keeps in-frame clones, though not all of them. This sample contains 150,000 or so clones. In regard to this clone: Its specificity is unknown.

Germline-derived CDR1 and CDR2 are MNHNS and SASEGT. The CDR3 extends over 13 amino acids. The V gene end was trimmed by 8 bases and the J gene end by 3 bases; junction bases not matched to a gene: 3. This clonotype was obtained from a man between 18 and 29 years old in good health and CMV-seronegative. The J gene is TRBJ2-7, the V gene TRBV6-1; 11 bases line up with TRBD1. Sequenced: PBMCs. CDR3 coding DNA: TGTGCCAGCCGGGACAGGGGGAACTACGAGCAGTACTTC. Residues: CASRDRGNYEQYF.